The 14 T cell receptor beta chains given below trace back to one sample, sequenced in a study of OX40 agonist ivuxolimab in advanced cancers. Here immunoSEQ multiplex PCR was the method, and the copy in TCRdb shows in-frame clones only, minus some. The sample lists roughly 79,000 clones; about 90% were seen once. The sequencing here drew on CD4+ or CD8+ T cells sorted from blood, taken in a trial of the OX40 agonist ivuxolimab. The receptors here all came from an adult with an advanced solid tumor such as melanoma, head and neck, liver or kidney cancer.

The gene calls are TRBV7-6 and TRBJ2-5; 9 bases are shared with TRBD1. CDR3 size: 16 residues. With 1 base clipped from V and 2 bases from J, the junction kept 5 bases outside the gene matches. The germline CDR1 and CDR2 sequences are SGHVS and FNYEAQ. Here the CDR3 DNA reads TGTGCCAGCAGCTTAGGTTCGGGACAGGGACAAGAGACCCAGTACTTC. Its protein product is CASSLGSGQGQETQYF.

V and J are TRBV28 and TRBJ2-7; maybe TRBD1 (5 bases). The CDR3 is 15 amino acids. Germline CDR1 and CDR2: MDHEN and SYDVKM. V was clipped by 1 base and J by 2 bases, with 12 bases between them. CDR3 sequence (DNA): TGTGCCAGCAGTTTATACGCAGGGCGCCCCTACGAGCAGTACTTC. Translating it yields CASSLYAGRPYEQYF.

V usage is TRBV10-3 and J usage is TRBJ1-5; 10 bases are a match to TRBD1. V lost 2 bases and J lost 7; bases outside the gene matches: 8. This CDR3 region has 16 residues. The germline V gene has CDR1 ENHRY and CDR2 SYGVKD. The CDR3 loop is CAISEDRDRGIQPQHF. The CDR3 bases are TGTGCCATCAGTGAGGACCGGGACAGGGGTATCCAGCCCCAGCATTTT.

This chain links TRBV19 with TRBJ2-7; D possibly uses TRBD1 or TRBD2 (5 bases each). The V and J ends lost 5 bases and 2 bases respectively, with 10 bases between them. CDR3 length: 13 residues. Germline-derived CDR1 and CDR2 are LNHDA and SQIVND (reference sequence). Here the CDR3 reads CASSARGTYEQYF. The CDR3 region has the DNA TGTGCCAGTAGTGCTCGGGGCACCTACGAGCAGTACTTC.

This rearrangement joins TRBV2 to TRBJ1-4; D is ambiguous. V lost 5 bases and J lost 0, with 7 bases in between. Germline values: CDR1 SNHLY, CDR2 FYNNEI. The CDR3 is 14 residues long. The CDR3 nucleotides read TGTGCCAGCAGTAGACTGTCAACTAATGAAAAACTGTTTTTT. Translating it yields CASSRLSTNEKLFF.

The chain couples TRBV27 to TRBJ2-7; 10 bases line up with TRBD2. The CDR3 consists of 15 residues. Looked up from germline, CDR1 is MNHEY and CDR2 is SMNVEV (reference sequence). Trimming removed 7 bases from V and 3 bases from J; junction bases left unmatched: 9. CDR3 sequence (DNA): TGTGCCAGCAAAATTAGCGGGAGGAACAACTACGAGCAGTACTTC. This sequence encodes CASKISGRNNYEQYF.

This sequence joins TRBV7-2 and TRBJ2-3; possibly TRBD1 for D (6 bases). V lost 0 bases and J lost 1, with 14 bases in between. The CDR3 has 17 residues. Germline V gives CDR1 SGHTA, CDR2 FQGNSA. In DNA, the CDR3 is TGTGCCAGCAGCTTAGCGCGGTCAGGGGATGGCACAGATACGCAGTATTTT. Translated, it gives CASSLARSGDGTDTQYF.

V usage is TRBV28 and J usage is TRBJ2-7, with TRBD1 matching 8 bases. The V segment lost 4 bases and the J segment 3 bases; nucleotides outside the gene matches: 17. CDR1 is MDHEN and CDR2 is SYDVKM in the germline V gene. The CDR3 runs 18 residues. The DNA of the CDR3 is TGTGCCAGCAGTTCGACTAAAACTAGGGACAGGCCACTCTACGAGCAGTACTTC. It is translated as CASSSTKTRDRPLYEQYF.

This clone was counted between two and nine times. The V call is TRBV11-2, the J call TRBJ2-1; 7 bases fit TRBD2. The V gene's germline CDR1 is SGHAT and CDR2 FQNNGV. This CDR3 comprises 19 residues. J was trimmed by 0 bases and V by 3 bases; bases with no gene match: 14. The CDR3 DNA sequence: TGTGCCAGCAGCTTCCCCCTCCGTCGGGGGGTCCCCTCCTACAATGAGCAGTTCTTC. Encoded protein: CASSFPLRRGVPSYNEQFF.

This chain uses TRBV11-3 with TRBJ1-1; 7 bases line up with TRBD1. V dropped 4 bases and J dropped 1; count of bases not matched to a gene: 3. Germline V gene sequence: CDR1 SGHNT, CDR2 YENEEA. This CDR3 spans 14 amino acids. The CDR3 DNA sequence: TGTGCCAGCAGCTCCGCAGGGGGGAACACTGAAGCTTTCTTT. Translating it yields CASSSAGGNTEAFF.

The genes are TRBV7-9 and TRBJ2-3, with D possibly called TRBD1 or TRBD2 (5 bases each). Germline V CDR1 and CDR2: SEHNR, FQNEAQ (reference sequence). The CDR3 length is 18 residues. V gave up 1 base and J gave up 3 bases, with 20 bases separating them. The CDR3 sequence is CASSLDAWGRGRTDTQYF. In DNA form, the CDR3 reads TGTGCCAGCAGCTTAGACGCATGGGGGAGAGGAAGGACAGATACGCAGTATTTT.

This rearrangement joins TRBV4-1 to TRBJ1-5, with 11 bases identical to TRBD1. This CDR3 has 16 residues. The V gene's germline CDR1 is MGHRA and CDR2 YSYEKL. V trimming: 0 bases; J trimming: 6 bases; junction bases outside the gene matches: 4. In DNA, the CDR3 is TGCGCCAGCAGCCAAGACGGACAGGGGGCGATTCAGCCCCAGCATTTT. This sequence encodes CASSQDGQGAIQPQHF.

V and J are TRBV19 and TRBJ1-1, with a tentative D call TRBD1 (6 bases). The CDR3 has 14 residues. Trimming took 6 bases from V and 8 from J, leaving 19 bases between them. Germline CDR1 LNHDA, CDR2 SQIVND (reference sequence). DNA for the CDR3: TGTGCCAGTAGCATACAGGGATACGAGCTCGAAGCTTTCTTT. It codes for CASSIQGYELEAFF.

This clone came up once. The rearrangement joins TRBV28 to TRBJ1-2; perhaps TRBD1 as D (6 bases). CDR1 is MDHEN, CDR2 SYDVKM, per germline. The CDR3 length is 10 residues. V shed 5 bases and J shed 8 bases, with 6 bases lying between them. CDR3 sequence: CASSDRGYTF. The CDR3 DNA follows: TGTGCCAGCAGTGACAGGGGCTACACCTTC.